This is a list of T cell receptor beta chains from one sample in a study of T cells in Graves' hyperthyroidism and ophthalmopathy. MiXCR, run by TCRdb on the multiplex PCR reads, gives a single entry per CDR3 protein. The sample contains a few hundred thousand distinct CDR3 sequences, approximately 49% of which appear only once. Sequencing was carried out using peripheral blood or thyroid tissue (not recorded which). The receptors here all came from an adult woman with Graves' disease, either hyperthyroidism or ophthalmopathy (not recorded which). Each CDR3 is given with its conserved first and last residue. Each record gives: V gene, clone size, J gene, D gene, CDR3 DNA, CDR3 protein. The D gene is left open where the match is weak. Not every row has a clone size; where given, it reads once, few, many or a size class.

V: TRBV7-6
size: NA
J: TRBJ1-5
D: NA
DNA: TGTGCCAGCAGCTTCCGGGAGACCCAGCATTTT
CDR3: CASSFRETQHF

V: TRBV7-2
size: NA
J: TRBJ2-6
D: NA
DNA: TGTGCCAGCAGTTACTCCTGGTCCTTGGTCGGCTCTGGGGCCAACGTCCTGACTTTC
CDR3: CASSYSWSLVGSGANVLTF

V: TRBV24-1
size: many
J: TRBJ1-4
D: NA
DNA: TGTGCCACCAGTGATCCAGCCCAGGGTGGTGAAAAACTGTTTTTT
CDR3: CATSDPAQGGEKLFF

V: TRBV2
size: NA
J: TRBJ2-5
D: TRBD2
DNA: TGTGCCATTCCAAGGGGGGTAGCGGGAGATGAATGGGGTGTGGAGACCCAGTACTTC
CDR3: CAIPRGVAGDEWGVETQYF

V: TRBV12-3/TRBV12-4
size: few
J: TRBJ1-4
D: NA
DNA: TGTGCCAGCAGCTTAGGTCATGAAAAACTGTTTTTT
CDR3: CASSLGHEKLFF

V: TRBV5-4
size: few
J: TRBJ2-2
D: TRBD2
DNA: TGTGCCAGCAGCTTCGGGACTAGCGGTCACACCGGGGAGCTGTTTTTT
CDR3: CASSFGTSGHTGELFF

V: TRBV5-1
size: many
J: TRBJ1-1
D: TRBD1
DNA: TGCGCCAGCAGCTCCGGACAGGGGAGGAACACTGAAGCTTTCTTT
CDR3: CASSSGQGRNTEAFF

V: TRBV29-1
size: NA
J: TRBJ2-5
D: NA
DNA: TGCAGCGTTTCGGAGCGTGAGACCCAGTACTTC
CDR3: CSVSERETQYF

V: TRBV28
size: once
J: TRBJ2-5
D: NA
DNA: TGTGCCAGCAGTCGAAGACAGGATATACAGGCGGAGACCCAGTACTTC
CDR3: CASSRRQDIQAETQYF

V: TRBV29-1
size: few
J: TRBJ2-7
D: TRBD2
DNA: TGCAGCGTTGATGCAGGGACTAGCGGAATCATCGAGCAGTACTTC
CDR3: CSVDAGTSGIIEQYF

V: TRBV7-6
size: NA
J: TRBJ1-6
D: NA
DNA: TGTGCCAGCAGCTTACACCACCGCCACACCAACGATAATTCACCCCTCCACTTT
CDR3: CASSLHHRHTNDNSPLHF

V: TRBV29-1
size: NA
J: TRBJ2-1
D: NA
DNA: TGCGCCACCAGGTCCTCCTACAATGAGCAGTTCTTC
CDR3: CATRSSYNEQFF

V: TRBV29-1
size: NA
J: TRBJ1-1
D: NA
DNA: TGCAGCGTCATAGGTGGGCAGGGGACCTTCACTGAAGCTTTCTTT
CDR3: CSVIGGQGTFTEAFF

V: TRBV2
size: NA
J: TRBJ2-5
D: NA
DNA: TGTGCCAGCAGAACCGTGGGGGGATCCCGGACCCAGTACTTC
CDR3: CASRTVGGSRTQYF

V: TRBV20-1
size: NA
J: TRBJ1-2
D: TRBD1
DNA: TGCAGTGCTAGACCGTCAGGGGGCGTTGGCTACACCTTC
CDR3: CSARPSGGVGYTF

V: TRBV6-5
size: NA
J: TRBJ2-5
D: NA
DNA: TGTGCTGCAGGGCCGCAAGAGACCCAGTACTTC
CDR3: CAAGPQETQYF

V: TRBV15
size: many
J: TRBJ2-5
D: TRBD2
DNA: TGTGCCACCAGCAGAGATACTAGCGGGGGAGAGACCCAGTACTTC
CDR3: CATSRDTSGGETQYF

V: TRBV20-1
size: NA
J: TRBJ1-5
D: NA
DNA: TGCAGTGTGGTCAGGGGCGATCAGCCCCAGCATTTT
CDR3: CSVVRGDQPQHF

V: TRBV20-1
size: NA
J: TRBJ1-2
D: NA
DNA: TGCAGTGCTAGCGTCAGGGAAACGGGCTATGGCTACACCTTC
CDR3: CSASVRETGYGYTF

V: TRBV7-2
size: NA
J: TRBJ1-6
D: NA
DNA: TGTGCCAGCAGCGAAGTAAATTCACCCCTCCACTTT
CDR3: CASSEVNSPLHF

V: TRBV20-1
size: many
J: TRBJ2-5
D: TRBD1
DNA: TGCAGTGCTAGAAGACAGGGGGCTGGAGGGGAGACCCAGTACTTC
CDR3: CSARRQGAGGETQYF

V: TRBV7-2
size: NA
J: TRBJ1-2
D: NA
DNA: TGTGCCAGCAGCGGAAGTTTTATGAACTATGGCTACACCTTC
CDR3: CASSGSFMNYGYTF

V: TRBV7-3
size: few
J: TRBJ2-7
D: NA
DNA: TGTGCCAGCTCACCCCAGGGGTCGTCTGGGAACGAGCAGTACTTC
CDR3: CASSPQGSSGNEQYF

V: TRBV4-2
size: many
J: TRBJ1-5
D: TRBD1
DNA: TGTGCCAGCAGCCAAGCAAAGGGGGCTGGCAATCAGCCCCAGCATTTT
CDR3: CASSQAKGAGNQPQHF

V: TRBV5-4
size: many
J: TRBJ2-6
D: NA
DNA: TGTGCCAGCTCCGGGACCCTTAGCTCTGGGGCCAACGTCCTGACTTTC
CDR3: CASSGTLSSGANVLTF

V: TRBV7-2
size: NA
J: TRBJ2-5
D: TRBD2
DNA: TGTGCCAGCAGCTTTACAGCGGGAGAAGAGACCCAGTACTTC
CDR3: CASSFTAGEETQYF

V: TRBV7-6
size: NA
J: TRBJ1-2
D: NA
DNA: TGTGCCAGCAACTCTGTCCGCTATGGCTACACCTTC
CDR3: CASNSVRYGYTF

V: TRBV10-3
size: NA
J: TRBJ2-7
D: NA
DNA: TGTGCCATCAGTGAGACGAACGGACAGGGAGGGTACGAGCAGTACTTC
CDR3: CAISETNGQGGYEQYF

V: TRBV7-9
size: few
J: TRBJ2-3
D: TRBD2
DNA: TGTGCCAGCAGCCGCCGACTAGCGGGAGAATCAGATACGCAGTATTTT
CDR3: CASSRRLAGESDTQYF

V: TRBV20-1
size: few
J: TRBJ2-5
D: NA
DNA: TGCAGTGCTAGAGATGGGGAATACCAAGAGACCCAGTACTTC
CDR3: CSARDGEYQETQYF

V: TRBV5-1
size: many
J: TRBJ1-6
D: NA
DNA: TGCGCCAGCAGCAGATCGCCGGGAGACAATTCACCCCTCCACTTT
CDR3: CASSRSPGDNSPLHF

V: TRBV12-3/TRBV12-4
size: many
J: TRBJ2-7
D: NA
DNA: TGTGCCAGCAGCTTGGACAGTAGCTCCTACGAGCAGTACTTC
CDR3: CASSLDSSSYEQYF

V: TRBV11-2
size: NA
J: TRBJ1-1
D: NA
DNA: TGTGCCAGCAGCTTAGAAGGGAGGGCTTTCTTT
CDR3: CASSLEGRAFF

V: TRBV20-1
size: NA
J: TRBJ2-7
D: NA
DNA: TGCAGTGCTAGAGATAGTTCCCGCTACGAGCAGTACTTC
CDR3: CSARDSSRYEQYF

V: TRBV24-1
size: NA
J: TRBJ2-5
D: NA
DNA: TGTGCCACCAGTGCGGAGAACCAAGAGACCCAGTACTTC
CDR3: CATSAENQETQYF

V: TRBV14
size: many
J: TRBJ1-2
D: TRBD1
DNA: TGTGCCAGCAGCCAACCGGGACAGGGTGATGGCTACACCTTC
CDR3: CASSQPGQGDGYTF

V: TRBV11-2
size: few
J: TRBJ2-5
D: NA
DNA: TGTGCCAGCAGTCACTCCGGGACCGTAAGAGAGACCCAGTACTTC
CDR3: CASSHSGTVRETQYF

V: TRBV7-8
size: NA
J: TRBJ2-7
D: NA
DNA: TGTGCCAGCAGCGCCCCCGGGAGCTCCTACGAGCAGTACTTC
CDR3: CASSAPGSSYEQYF

V: TRBV7-2
size: few
J: TRBJ1-2
D: NA
DNA: TGTGCCAGCAGCCCGCCGGGGACCGGTGGGCCTTCCTATGGCTACACCTTC
CDR3: CASSPPGTGGPSYGYTF

V: TRBV20-1
size: NA
J: TRBJ2-7
D: TRBD2
DNA: TGCAGTGCTGGGCCCGCTAGCGGGGTAGGCTACGAGCAGTACTTC
CDR3: CSAGPASGVGYEQYF

V: TRBV4-1
size: few
J: TRBJ2-2
D: TRBD1
DNA: TGCGCCAGCAGCCAAGATCCACAGGGGATCACCGGGGAGCTGTTTTTT
CDR3: CASSQDPQGITGELFF

V: TRBV12-3/TRBV12-4
size: many
J: TRBJ1-5
D: TRBD1
DNA: TGTGCCAGCAGTTTGGTGACAGGGGGCGCGAATAGCAATCAGCCCCAGCATTTT
CDR3: CASSLVTGGANSNQPQHF

V: TRBV6-1
size: many
J: TRBJ1-2
D: TRBD1
DNA: TGTGCCAGCAGAGGGGGACAGGGAAGCTATGGCTACACCTTC
CDR3: CASRGGQGSYGYTF

V: TRBV5-4
size: many
J: TRBJ2-5
D: TRBD2
DNA: TGTGCCAGCAGCTCCCGGACTAGCGGGCCTACACAAGAGACCCAGTACTTC
CDR3: CASSSRTSGPTQETQYF

V: TRBV4-1
size: many
J: TRBJ1-5
D: NA
DNA: TGCGCCAGCAGCCAGGAGTGGTATAGCAATCAGCCCCAGCATTTT
CDR3: CASSQEWYSNQPQHF

V: TRBV2
size: many
J: TRBJ2-5
D: NA
DNA: TGTGCCAGCAGTGTAGATGTAGAGACCCAGTACTTC
CDR3: CASSVDVETQYF

V: TRBV20-1
size: many
J: TRBJ1-5
D: NA
DNA: TGCAGTGTGGGGGGGCCCAATCAGCCCCAGCATTTT
CDR3: CSVGGPNQPQHF

V: TRBV7-9
size: NA
J: TRBJ1-3
D: NA
DNA: TGTGCCAGCAGCTTACGGGCGGGAAACACCATATATTTT
CDR3: CASSLRAGNTIYF

V: TRBV29-1
size: many
J: TRBJ2-7
D: TRBD1
DNA: TGCAGCGTTGAACCCGGGACAGGGGACTACGAGCAGTACTTC
CDR3: CSVEPGTGDYEQYF

V: TRBV5-1
size: many
J: TRBJ2-5
D: NA
DNA: TGTGCCAGCAGTTTCACAGGCCAAGAGACCCAGTACTTC
CDR3: CASSFTGQETQYF

V: TRBV7-2
size: NA
J: TRBJ1-5
D: TRBD1
DNA: TGTGCCAGCAGGTCCCCGGGACAGGGATTTATTCCCCAGCATTTT
CDR3: CASRSPGQGFIPQHF

V: TRBV7-2
size: many
J: TRBJ1-1
D: NA
DNA: TGTGCCAGCGCGCCCTCGGGGGGAGTGAACACTGAAGCTTTCTTT
CDR3: CASAPSGGVNTEAFF

V: TRBV10-2
size: NA
J: TRBJ1-1
D: NA
DNA: TGCGCCAGCAGTGAAGCCACCTCAGGGGTTAGGGGCACTGAAGCTTTCTTT
CDR3: CASSEATSGVRGTEAFF

V: TRBV29-1
size: once
J: TRBJ1-1
D: NA
DNA: TGCAGTGCTACTGCAGTGAACACTGAAGCTTTCTTT
CDR3: CSATAVNTEAFF

V: TRBV6-5
size: NA
J: TRBJ2-3
D: NA
DNA: TGTGCCAGCAGCCGAGGACAAACAAGTCTGGCAGATACGCAGTATTTT
CDR3: CASSRGQTSLADTQYF

V: TRBV19
size: many
J: TRBJ1-5
D: NA
DNA: TGTGCCAGTAGTATAGAGGGGTGGGGCAATCAGCCCCAGCATTTT
CDR3: CASSIEGWGNQPQHF

V: TRBV9
size: NA
J: TRBJ1-2
D: TRBD1
DNA: TGTGCCAGCAGCTGGGGGACAGGGAGGGGTGGTGCCTATGGCTACACCTTC
CDR3: CASSWGTGRGGAYGYTF

V: TRBV5-6
size: few
J: TRBJ1-2
D: NA
DNA: TGTGCCAGCAGCACGGCTAACTATGGCTACACCTTC
CDR3: CASSTANYGYTF

V: TRBV19
size: NA
J: TRBJ2-7
D: TRBD2
DNA: TGTGCCAGTATTGGGACTAGCGGGAGCTCCTACGAGCAGTACTTC
CDR3: CASIGTSGSSYEQYF